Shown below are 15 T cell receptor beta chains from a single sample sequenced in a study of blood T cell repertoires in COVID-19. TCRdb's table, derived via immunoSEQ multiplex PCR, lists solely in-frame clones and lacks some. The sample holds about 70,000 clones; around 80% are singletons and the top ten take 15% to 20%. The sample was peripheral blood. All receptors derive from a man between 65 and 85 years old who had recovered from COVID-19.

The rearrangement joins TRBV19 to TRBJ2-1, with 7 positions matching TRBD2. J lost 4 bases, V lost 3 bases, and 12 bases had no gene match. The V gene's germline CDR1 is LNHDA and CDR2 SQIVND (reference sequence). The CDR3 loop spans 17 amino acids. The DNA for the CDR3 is TGTGCCAGTAGTATTTCTTTAGGCGGGAGTGGTTACAATGAGCAGTTCTTC. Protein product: CASSISLGGSGYNEQFF. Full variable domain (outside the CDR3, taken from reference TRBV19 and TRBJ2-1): DGGITQSPKYLFRKEGQNVTLSCEQNLNHDAMYWYRQDPGQGLRLIYYSQIVNDFQKGDIAEGYSVSREKKESFPLTVTSAQKNPTAFYLCASSISLGGSGYNEQFFGPGTRLTVL.

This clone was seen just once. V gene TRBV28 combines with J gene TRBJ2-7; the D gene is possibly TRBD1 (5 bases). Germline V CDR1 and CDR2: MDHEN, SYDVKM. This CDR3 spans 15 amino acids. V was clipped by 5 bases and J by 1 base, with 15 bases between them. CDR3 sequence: CASSPWAGMSYEQYF. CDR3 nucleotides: TGTGCCAGCAGTCCCTGGGCAGGGATGTCCTACGAGCAGTACTTC.

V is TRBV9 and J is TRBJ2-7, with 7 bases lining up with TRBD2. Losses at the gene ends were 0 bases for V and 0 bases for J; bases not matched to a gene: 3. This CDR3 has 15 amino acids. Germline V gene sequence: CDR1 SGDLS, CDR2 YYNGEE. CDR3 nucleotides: TGTGCCAGCAGCGTAGGGGCTAGCGGCTCCTACGAGCAGTACTTC. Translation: CASSVGASGSYEQYF.

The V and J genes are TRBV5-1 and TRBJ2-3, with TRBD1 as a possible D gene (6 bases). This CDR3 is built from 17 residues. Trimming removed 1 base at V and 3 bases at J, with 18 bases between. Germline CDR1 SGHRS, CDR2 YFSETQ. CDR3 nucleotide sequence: TGCGCCAGCAGCTTGAGCCGGGACACAGGTGGGACAGATACGCAGTATTTT. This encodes CASSLSRDTGGTDTQYF.

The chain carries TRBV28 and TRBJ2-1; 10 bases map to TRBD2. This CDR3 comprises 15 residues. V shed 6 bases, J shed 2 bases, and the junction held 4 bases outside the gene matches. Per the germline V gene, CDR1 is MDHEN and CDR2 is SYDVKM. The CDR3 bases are TGTGCCAGCAGCCGAGCGGGAGGGCCCTACAATGAGCAGTTCTTC. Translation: CASSRAGGPYNEQFF.

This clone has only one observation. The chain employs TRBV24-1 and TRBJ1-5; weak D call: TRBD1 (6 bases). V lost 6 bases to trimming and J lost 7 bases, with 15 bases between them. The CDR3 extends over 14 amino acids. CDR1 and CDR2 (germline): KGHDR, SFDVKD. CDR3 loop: CATSKDSVDQPQHF. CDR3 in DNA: TGTGCCACCAGTAAGGACAGTGTAGACCAGCCCCAGCATTTT.

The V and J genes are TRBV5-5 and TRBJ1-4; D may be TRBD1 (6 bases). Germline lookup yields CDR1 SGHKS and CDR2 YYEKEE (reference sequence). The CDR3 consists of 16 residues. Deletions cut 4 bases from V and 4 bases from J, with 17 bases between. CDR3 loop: CASSPGTHRGNEKLFF. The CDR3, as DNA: TGTGCCAGCAGCCCCGGGACACATAGGGGTAATGAAAAACTGTTTTTT.

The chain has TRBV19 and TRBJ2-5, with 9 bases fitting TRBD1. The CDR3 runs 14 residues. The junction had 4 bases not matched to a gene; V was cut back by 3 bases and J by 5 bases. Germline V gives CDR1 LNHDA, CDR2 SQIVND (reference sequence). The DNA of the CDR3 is TGTGCCAGTAGTATGACAGGGGGATTGGAGACCCAGTACTTC. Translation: CASSMTGGLETQYF. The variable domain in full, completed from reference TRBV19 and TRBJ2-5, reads DGGITQSPKYLFRKEGQNVTLSCEQNLNHDAMYWYRQDPGQGLRLIYYSQIVNDFQKGDIAEGYSVSREKKESFPLTVTSAQKNPTAFYLCASSMTGGLETQYFGPGTRLLVL.

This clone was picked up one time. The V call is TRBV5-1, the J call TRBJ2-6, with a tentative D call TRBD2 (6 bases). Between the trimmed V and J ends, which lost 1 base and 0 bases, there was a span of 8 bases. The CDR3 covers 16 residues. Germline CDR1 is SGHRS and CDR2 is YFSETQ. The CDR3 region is CASSLSGDSGANVLTF. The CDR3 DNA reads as TGCGCCAGCAGCTTGTCGGGAGACTCTGGGGCCAACGTCCTGACTTTC.

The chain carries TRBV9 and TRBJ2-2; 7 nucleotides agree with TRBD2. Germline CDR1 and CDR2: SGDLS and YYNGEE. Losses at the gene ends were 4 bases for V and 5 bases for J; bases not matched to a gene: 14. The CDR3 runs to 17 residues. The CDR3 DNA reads TGTGCCAGCAGCCCCCGGCCGGGGGGAGTTGGGACCGGGGAGCTGTTTTTT. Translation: CASSPRPGGVGTGELFF. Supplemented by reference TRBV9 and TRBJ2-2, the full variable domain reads DSGVTQTPKHLITATGQRVTLRCSPRSGDLSVYWYQQSLDQGLQFLIQYYNGEERAKGNILERFSAQQFPDLHSELNLSSLELGDSALYFCASSPRPGGVGTGELFFGEGSRLTVL.

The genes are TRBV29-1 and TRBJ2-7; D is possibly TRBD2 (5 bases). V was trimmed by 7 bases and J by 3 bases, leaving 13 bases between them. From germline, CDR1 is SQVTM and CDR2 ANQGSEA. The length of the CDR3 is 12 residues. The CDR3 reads CSAGGAGYEQYF. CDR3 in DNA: TGCAGCGCGGGTGGTGCGGGCTACGAGCAGTACTTC.

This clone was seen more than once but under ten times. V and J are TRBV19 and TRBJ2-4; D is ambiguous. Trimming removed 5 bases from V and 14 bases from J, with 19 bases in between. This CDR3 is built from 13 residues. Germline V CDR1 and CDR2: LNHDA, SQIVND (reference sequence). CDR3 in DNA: TGTGCCAGTAGTCCAAAGTTCAGTGAACCTGAGTACTTC. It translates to CASSPKFSEPEYF.

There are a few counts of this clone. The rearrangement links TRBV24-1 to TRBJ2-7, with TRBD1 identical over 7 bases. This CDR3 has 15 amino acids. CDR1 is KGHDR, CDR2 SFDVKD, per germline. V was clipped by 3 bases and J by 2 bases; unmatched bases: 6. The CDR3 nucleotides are TGTGCCACCAGTGATCCCGGGACAGCCCCCTACGAGCAGTACTTC. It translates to CATSDPGTAPYEQYF.

The CDR3 loop is CASSETIRDRGVYEQYF. CDR3 nucleotides: TGTGCCAGCAGTGAGACGATCCGGGACAGGGGAGTCTACGAGCAGTACTTC. The chain is built from TRBV2 and TRBJ2-7, with TRBD1 matching 10 bases. Germline trimming cut 3 bases from V and 3 bases from J; bases unmatched to any gene: 11. CDR3 length: 17 amino acids. The V gene's germline CDR1 is SNHLY and CDR2 FYNNEI. Complete variable domain (other parts from reference TRBV2 and TRBJ2-7): EPEVTQTPSHQVTQMGQEVILRCVPISNHLYFYWYRQILGQKVEFLVSFYNNEISEKSEIFDDQFSVERPDGSNFTLKIRSTKLEDSAMYFCASSETIRDRGVYEQYFGPGTRLTVT.

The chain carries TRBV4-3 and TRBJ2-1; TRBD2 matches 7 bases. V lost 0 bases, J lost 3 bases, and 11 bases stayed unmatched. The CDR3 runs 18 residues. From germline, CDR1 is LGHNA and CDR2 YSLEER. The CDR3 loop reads CASSQDRGTGGIYNEQFF. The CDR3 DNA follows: TGCGCCAGCAGCCAAGATAGGGGTACCGGGGGGATCTACAATGAGCAGTTCTTC.